This T cell receptor beta chain appears in the sequencing data of a study of T cells in narcolepsy. The CDR3 runs to 18 residues. The germline CDR1 and CDR2 sequences are SEHNR and FQNEAQ (reference sequence). Trimming cost V 4 bases and J 8 bases; bases outside gene matches: 12. This table comes from immunoSEQ multiplex PCR, and its TCRdb copy is limited to in-frame clones, with some not included. Of around 31,000 clones in the sample, around 80% are singletons; the top ten hold 0.95% to 1.5%. Study outcomes and limitations: Reportedly, autoreactive clonotypes were serially detected in patients' blood but not controls'. Autoreactive HCRT-specific and TRIB2-specific clonotypes were marked in same-patient CSF-versus-blood CD4+ comparisons.

With regard to this clone: Its antigen is still unknown.

The rearrangement joins TRBV7-9 to TRBJ2-1; 15 nucleotides match TRBD2. The sequence was collected from a human donor with narcolepsy. Sequencing input: CD45RA- memory CD4+ T cells from PBMCs. CDR3 residues: CASSYGLAGGSRLDEQFF. CDR3 coding DNA: TGTGCCAGCAGCTATGGACTAGCGGGAGGGTCCCGCTTAGATGAGCAGTTCTTC.